This T cell receptor beta chain was documented in a study of identical twins. Every donor was a healthy Caucasian. Using its own MiXCR run on the 5' RACE reads, TCRdb lists one record per CDR3 protein. The data contain about 520,000 distinct CDR3 sequences, 22% of them singletons. The CDR3 is 15 amino acids. The V end lost 2 bases, the J end lost 7 bases, and 14 bases lay between the germline ends. Germline assignment: CDR1 SEHNR and CDR2 FQNEAQ (reference sequence). This same sample was also part of a study on T cells expressing NK-cell markers.

This chain connects TRBV7-9 to TRBJ1-4; perhaps TRBD1 as D (6 bases). The specimen sequenced was CD4+ T cells sorted from blood. The origin of this receptor is a woman between 18 and 30 years old in good health. The chain's CDR3 is CASSLKTGWTEKLFF. The CDR3 bases are TGTGCCAGCAGCTTAAAAACAGGGTGGACTGAAAAACTGTTTTTT.